A selection of T cell receptor beta chains follows, all from one sample in a study of T cells expressing NK-cell markers. From its re-call of the 5' RACE reads, TCRdb lists each CDR3 protein once, without DNA. The specimen's table records about 150,000 distinct CDR3 sequences. Sequenced input: blood T cells: a sorted CD56 or NKG2C T cell subset, CD4+ or CD8+ T cells, or bulk PBMC T cells (not recorded which). These TCRs come from a man between 18 and 69 years old in good health. Each CDR3 is given with its conserved first and last residue.

cdr3_aa: CASSLSPGYNSPLHF
v_call: TRBV12-3/TRBV12-4
j_call: TRBJ1-6

cdr3_aa: CASSRAGGPGEQFF
v_call: TRBV11-1
j_call: TRBJ2-1

cdr3_aa: CASSLPPLDEQYF
v_call: TRBV7-8
j_call: TRBJ2-7

cdr3_aa: CASRGTRNEAFF
v_call: TRBV12-3/TRBV12-4
j_call: TRBJ1-1

cdr3_aa: CASSDFRGTYNSPLHF
v_call: TRBV2
j_call: TRBJ1-6

cdr3_aa: CALSGDPGLGYTF
v_call: TRBV7-9
j_call: TRBJ1-2

cdr3_aa: CASSYGQYNEQFF
v_call: TRBV7-9
j_call: TRBJ2-1

cdr3_aa: CASSESRFWEPNTEAFF
v_call: TRBV2
j_call: TRBJ1-1

cdr3_aa: CASSGEQGAWYEQYF
v_call: TRBV6-1
j_call: TRBJ2-7

cdr3_aa: CASTPGSSSYNSPLHF
v_call: TRBV2
j_call: TRBJ1-6

cdr3_aa: CSVELWGTGRADTQYF
v_call: TRBV29-1
j_call: TRBJ2-3